Listed below are T cell receptor beta chains from one sample, sequenced in a study of shared clonotypes between healthy human individuals. Repertoires were generated with immunoSEQ multiplex PCR, while TCRdb's copy carries only in-frame clones and drops some. The sample carries approximately 460,000 clones, roughly 80% recorded once. Specimen: PBMCs. The receptors here all came from a woman in her thirties or forties in good health. Some clones in this sample may be carry-over from other donors' samples. Each CDR3 is given without its conserved first and last residue. Fields, in order: V gene, CDR3 length, CDR3 protein.

V: TRBV30; length: 12; CDR3: AWSRDRLDQPQH
V: TRBV7-8; length: 14; CDR3: ASSSGLLRDTDTQY
V: TRBV9; length: 12; CDR3: ASSVGGPFNEQF
V: TRBV11-3; length: 14; CDR3: ASSTPRDGGRYEQY
V: TRBV28; length: 12; CDR3: ASSLLGQGDGYT
V: TRBV5-1; length: 12; CDR3: ASTLTGGTYEQY
V: TRBV6-1; length: 13; CDR3: ASSTGGGDTGELF
V: TRBV30; length: 12; CDR3: AWSAQPRGGELF
V: TRBV5-1; length: 14; CDR3: ASSLTGQGNTGELF
V: TRBV28; length: 11; CDR3: ASSIGGRDEQF
V: TRBV29-1; length: 12; CDR3: SVGGLSGANVLT
V: TRBV6-1; length: 16; CDR3: ASSETDGAGAPEETQY
V: TRBV27; length: 14; CDR3: ASSLLAGLVDQPQH
V: TRBV7-9; length: 13; CDR3: ASSSLRDRSIGYT
V: TRBV2; length: 10; CDR3: ASRRAQETQY
V: TRBV27; length: 7; CDR3: AVPNEQY
V: TRBV4-2; length: 13; CDR3: ASSRLTGMNTEAF
V: TRBV7-3; length: 12; CDR3: ASSLAPNTGELF
V: TRBV2; length: 13; CDR3: ASSPSGRAAGELF
V: TRBV2; length: 11; CDR3: ASREQGMGGYT
V: TRBV7-7; length: 14; CDR3: ASSPLFVGRGETQY
V: TRBV7-9; length: 11; CDR3: ASSLVRDHEQY
V: TRBV6-5; length: 13; CDR3: ASSYWGAGNTEAF
V: TRBV27; length: 11; CDR3: ASSFGPRETQY
V: TRBV6-1; length: 13; CDR3: ASSAVGSSYNEQF
V: TRBV5-8; length: 9; CDR3: ASSSAYEQY
V: TRBV28; length: 12; CDR3: ASSFLVAQGELF
V: TRBV7-3; length: 13; CDR3: ASSLEGAGYTEAF
V: TRBV7-2; length: 12; CDR3: ASSFVVSTDTQY
V: TRBV5-4; length: 12; CDR3: ASSFQGADTEAF
V: TRBV19; length: 12; CDR3: ASSMGLGPYEQY
V: TRBV11-2; length: 15; CDR3: ASSLDRRPSGSYEQY
V: TRBV7-2; length: 12; CDR3: ASSLVMAAGELF
V: TRBV6-5; length: 11; CDR3: ASSYPGTREQF
V: TRBV6-5; length: 12; CDR3: ASSSDRRDQPQH
V: TRBV5-4; length: 13; CDR3: ASSLISGSYNEQF
V: TRBV6-1; length: 11; CDR3: ASSASTGYGYT
V: TRBV30; length: 11; CDR3: AWSTSGINEQF
V: TRBV30; length: 10; CDR3: AWGRVGLEAF
V: TRBV11-2; length: 13; CDR3: ASSLYSGRSDEQF
V: TRBV28; length: 11; CDR3: ASPGRQNTEAF
V: TRBV5-1; length: 13; CDR3: ASSLAGQIQETQY
V: TRBV18; length: 13; CDR3: ASSPLAGVGDTQY
V: TRBV19; length: 14; CDR3: ASRRTSGSIGETQY
V: TRBV7-9; length: 14; CDR3: ASSFPGTGKPYEQY
V: TRBV29-1; length: 10; CDR3: SVGANYNEQF
V: TRBV7-8; length: 11; CDR3: ASRLGGTDTQY
V: TRBV4-1; length: 13; CDR3: ASSQEGHMNTEAF
V: TRBV4-1; length: 13; CDR3: ASRNLAGADYEQY
V: TRBV5-4; length: 13; CDR3: ASSSRDRATYEQY
V: TRBV7-3; length: 13; CDR3: ASSLEAWTTDTQY
V: TRBV29-1; length: 10; CDR3: SVEATNYGYT
V: TRBV21-1; length: 9; CDR3: ASAGGSEAF